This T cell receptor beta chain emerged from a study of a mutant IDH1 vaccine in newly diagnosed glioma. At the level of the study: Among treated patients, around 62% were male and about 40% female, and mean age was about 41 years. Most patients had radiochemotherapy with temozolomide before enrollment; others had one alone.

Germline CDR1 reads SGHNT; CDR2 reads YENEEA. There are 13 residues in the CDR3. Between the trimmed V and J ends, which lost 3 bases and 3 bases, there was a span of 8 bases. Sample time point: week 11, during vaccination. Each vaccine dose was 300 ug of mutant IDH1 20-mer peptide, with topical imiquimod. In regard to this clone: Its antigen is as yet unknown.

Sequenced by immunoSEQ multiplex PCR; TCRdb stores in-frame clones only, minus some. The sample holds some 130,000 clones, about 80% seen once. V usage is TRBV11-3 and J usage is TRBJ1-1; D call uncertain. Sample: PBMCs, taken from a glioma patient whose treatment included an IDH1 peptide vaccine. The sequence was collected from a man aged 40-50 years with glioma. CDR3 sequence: CASSFRTDTEAFF. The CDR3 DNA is TGTGCCAGCAGCTTCAGGACCGACACTGAAGCTTTCTTT.